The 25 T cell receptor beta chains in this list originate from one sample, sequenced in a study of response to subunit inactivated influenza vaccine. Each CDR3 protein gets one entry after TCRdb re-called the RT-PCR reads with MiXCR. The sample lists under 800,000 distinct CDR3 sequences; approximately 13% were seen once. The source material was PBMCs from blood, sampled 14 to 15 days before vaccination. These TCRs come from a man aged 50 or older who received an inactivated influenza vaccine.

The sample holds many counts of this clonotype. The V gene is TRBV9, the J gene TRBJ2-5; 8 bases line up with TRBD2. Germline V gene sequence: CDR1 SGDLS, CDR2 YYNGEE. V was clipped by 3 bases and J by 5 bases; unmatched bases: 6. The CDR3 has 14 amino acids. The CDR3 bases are TGTGCCAGCAGCGCGGGAGGGGGTGGGGAGACCCAGTACTTC. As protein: CASSAGGGGETQYF.

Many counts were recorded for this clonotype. The CDR3 nucleotides read TGTGCCAGCAGACAAGAAGAGACCCAGTACTTC. This gives the protein CASRQEETQYF. This sequence joins TRBV12-3 or TRBV12-4 and TRBJ2-5; the D is unclear. Trimming removed 6 bases at V and 3 bases at J, with 5 bases between. This CDR3 region has 11 residues.

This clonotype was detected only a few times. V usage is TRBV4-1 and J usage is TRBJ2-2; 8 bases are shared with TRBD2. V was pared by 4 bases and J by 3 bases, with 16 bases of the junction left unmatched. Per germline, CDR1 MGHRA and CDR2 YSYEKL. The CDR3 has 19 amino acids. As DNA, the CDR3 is TGCGCCAGCAGCCCCTACGTGTTGGCGGGGGGACCATACACCGGGGAGCTGTTTTTT. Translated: CASSPYVLAGGPYTGELFF.

This CDR3 reads CASSQGTPGDTQYF. The DNA of the CDR3 is TGTGCCAGCAGCCAGGGGACACCAGGGGATACGCAGTATTTT. This chain joins TRBV11-3 and TRBJ2-3, with D tentatively TRBD1 (6 bases). With 5 bases removed from V and 6 bases from J, the gap between germline ends came to 15 bases. Germline V lookup: CDR1 SGHNT, CDR2 YENEEA. The CDR3 has 14 amino acids.

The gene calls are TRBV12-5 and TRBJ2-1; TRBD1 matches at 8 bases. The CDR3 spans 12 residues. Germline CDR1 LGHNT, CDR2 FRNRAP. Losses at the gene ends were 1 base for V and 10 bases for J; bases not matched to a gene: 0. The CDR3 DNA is TGTGCTAGTGGTTTGGGGGACAGGGAGCAGTTCTTC. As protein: CASGLGDREQFF.

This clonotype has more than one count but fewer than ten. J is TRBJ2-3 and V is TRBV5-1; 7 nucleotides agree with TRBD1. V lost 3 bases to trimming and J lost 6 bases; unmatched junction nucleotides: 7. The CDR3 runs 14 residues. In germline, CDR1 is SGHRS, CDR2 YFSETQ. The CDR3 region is CASSSTTGLDTQYF. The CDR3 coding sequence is TGCGCCAGCAGCTCTACGACAGGGTTGGATACGCAGTATTTT. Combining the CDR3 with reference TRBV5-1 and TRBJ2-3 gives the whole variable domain KAGVTQTPRYLIKTRGQQVTLSCSPISGHRSVSWYQQTPGQGLQFLFEYFSETQRNKGNFPGRFSGRQFSNSRSEMNVSTLELGDSALYLCASSSTTGLDTQYFGPGTRLTVL.

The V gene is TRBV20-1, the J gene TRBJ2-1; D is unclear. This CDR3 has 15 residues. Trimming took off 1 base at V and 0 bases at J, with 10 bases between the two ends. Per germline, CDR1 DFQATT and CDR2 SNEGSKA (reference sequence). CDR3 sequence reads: CSARGESPSYNEQFF. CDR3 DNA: TGCAGTGCTAGAGGAGAGAGCCCCTCCTACAATGAGCAGTTCTTC.

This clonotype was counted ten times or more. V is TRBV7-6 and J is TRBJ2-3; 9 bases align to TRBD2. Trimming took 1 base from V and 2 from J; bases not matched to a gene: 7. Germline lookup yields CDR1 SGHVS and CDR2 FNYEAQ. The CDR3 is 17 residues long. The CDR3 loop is CASSLEASGIPTDTQYF. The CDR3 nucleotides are TGTGCCAGCAGCTTAGAAGCTAGCGGGATTCCCACAGATACGCAGTATTTT. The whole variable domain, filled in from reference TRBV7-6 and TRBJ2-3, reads GAGVSQSPRYKVTKRGQDVALRCDPISGHVSLYWYRQALGQGPEFLTYFNYEAQQDKSGLPNDRFSAERPEGSISTLTIQRTEQRDSAMYRCASSLEASGIPTDTQYFGPGTRLTVL.

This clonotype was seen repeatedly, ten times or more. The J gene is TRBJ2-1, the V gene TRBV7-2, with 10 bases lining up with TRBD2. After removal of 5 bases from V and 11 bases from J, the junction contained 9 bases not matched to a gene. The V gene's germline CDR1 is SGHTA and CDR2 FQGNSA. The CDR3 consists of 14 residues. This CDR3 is CASSPLGLARQQFF. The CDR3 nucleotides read TGTGCCAGCAGCCCCTTGGGACTAGCGAGACAGCAGTTCTTC.

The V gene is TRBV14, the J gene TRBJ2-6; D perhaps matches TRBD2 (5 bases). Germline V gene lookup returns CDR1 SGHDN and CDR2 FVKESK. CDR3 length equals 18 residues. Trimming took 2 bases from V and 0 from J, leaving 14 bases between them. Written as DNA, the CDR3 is TGTGCCAGCAGCCAATCCGGACTTCTGAGCTCTGGGGCCAACGTCCTGACTTTC. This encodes CASSQSGLLSSGANVLTF.

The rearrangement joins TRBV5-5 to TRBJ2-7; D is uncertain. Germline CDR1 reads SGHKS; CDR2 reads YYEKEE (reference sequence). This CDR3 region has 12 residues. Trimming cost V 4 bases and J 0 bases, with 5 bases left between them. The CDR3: CASSGVSYEQYF. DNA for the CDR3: TGTGCCAGCAGCGGCGTCTCCTACGAGCAGTACTTC.

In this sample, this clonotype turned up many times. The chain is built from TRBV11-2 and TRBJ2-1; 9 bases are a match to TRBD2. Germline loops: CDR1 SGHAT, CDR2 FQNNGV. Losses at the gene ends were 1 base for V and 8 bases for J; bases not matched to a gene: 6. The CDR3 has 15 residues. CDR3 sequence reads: CASSLVSGSIDEQFF. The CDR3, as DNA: TGTGCCAGCAGCTTAGTTAGCGGGAGTATCGATGAGCAGTTCTTC.

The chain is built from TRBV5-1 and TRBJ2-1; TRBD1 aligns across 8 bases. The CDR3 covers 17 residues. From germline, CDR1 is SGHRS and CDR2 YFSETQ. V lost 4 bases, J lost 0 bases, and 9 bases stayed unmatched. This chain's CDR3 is CASSPGTGGSSYNEQFF. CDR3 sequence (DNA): TGCGCCAGCAGCCCCGGGACAGGTGGGAGCTCCTACAATGAGCAGTTCTTC.

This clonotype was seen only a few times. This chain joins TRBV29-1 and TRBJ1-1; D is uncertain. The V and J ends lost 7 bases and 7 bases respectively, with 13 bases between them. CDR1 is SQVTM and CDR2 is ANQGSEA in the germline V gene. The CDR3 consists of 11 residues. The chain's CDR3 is CSALTQIEAFF. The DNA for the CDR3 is TGCAGCGCCCTGACACAGATTGAAGCTTTCTTT. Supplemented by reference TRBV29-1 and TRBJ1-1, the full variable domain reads SAVISQKPSRDICQRGTSLTIQCQVDSQVTMMFWYRQQPGQSLTLIATANQGSEATYESGFVIDKFPISRPNLTFSTLTVSNMSPEDSSIYLCSALTQIEAFFGQGTRLTVV.

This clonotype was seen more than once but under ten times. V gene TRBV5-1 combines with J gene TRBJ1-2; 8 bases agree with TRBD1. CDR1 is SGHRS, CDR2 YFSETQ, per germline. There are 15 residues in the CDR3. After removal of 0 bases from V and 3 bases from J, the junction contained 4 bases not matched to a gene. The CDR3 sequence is CASSLGTGHDYGYTF. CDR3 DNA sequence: TGCGCCAGCAGCTTGGGGACAGGGCACGACTATGGCTACACCTTC.

CDR3 amino acids: CASSFIGRTSYNEQFF. The DNA for the CDR3 is TGTGCCAGCAGTTTTATTGGCAGGACCTCTTACAATGAGCAGTTCTTC. The chain links TRBV27 to TRBJ2-1; D is unresolved. V dropped 3 bases and J dropped 4 bases, with 16 bases sitting between them. Germline loops: CDR1 MNHEY, CDR2 SMNVEV (reference sequence). The CDR3 loop spans 16 amino acids.

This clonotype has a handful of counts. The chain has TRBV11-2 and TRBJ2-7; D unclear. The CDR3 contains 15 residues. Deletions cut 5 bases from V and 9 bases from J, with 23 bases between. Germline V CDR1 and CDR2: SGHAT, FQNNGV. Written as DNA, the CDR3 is TGTGCCAGCAGCGATAGCCGCATCCCAGGCGTAGGGCAGTACTTC. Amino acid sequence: CASSDSRIPGVGQYF.

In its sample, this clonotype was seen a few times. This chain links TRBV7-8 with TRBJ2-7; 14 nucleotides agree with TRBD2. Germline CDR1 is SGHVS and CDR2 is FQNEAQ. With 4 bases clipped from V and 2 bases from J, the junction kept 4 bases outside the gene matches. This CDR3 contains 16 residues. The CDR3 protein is CASSSLTSGRAYEQYF. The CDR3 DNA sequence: TGTGCCAGCAGCTCTTTGACTAGCGGGAGGGCCTACGAGCAGTACTTC.

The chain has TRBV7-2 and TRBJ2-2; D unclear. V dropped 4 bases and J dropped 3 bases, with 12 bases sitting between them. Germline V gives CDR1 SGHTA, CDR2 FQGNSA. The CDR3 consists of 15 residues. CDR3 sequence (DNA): TGTGCCAGCAGCTCCGGTACGGACCACACCGGGGAGCTGTTTTTT. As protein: CASSSGTDHTGELFF.

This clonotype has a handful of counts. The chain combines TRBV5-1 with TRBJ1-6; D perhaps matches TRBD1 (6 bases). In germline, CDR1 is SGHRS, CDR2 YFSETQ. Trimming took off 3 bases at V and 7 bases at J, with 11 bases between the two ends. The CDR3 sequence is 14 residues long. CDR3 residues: CASSWGPENSPLHF. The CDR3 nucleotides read TGCGCCAGCAGCTGGGGGCCGGAGAATTCACCCCTCCACTTT.

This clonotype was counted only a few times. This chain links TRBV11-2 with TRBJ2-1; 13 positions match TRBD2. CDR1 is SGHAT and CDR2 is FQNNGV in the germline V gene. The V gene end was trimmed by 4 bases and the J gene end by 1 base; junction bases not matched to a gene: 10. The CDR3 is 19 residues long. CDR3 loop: CASSSRGLAGTLSYNEQFF. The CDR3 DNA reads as TGTGCCAGCAGCTCTAGGGGACTAGCGGGAACATTATCCTACAATGAGCAGTTCTTC.

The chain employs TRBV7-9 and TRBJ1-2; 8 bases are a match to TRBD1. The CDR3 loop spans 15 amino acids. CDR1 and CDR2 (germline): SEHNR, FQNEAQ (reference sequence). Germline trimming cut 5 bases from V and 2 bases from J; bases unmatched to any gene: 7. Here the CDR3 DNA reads TGTGCCAGCAGCCCTAACCGGGACAGGAACTATGGCTACACCTTC. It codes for CASSPNRDRNYGYTF. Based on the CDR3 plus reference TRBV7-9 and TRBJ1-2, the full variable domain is DTGVSQNPRHKITKRGQNVTFRCDPISEHNRLYWYRQTLGQGPEFLTYFQNEAQLEKSRLLSDRFSAERPKGSFSTLEIQRTEQGDSAMYLCASSPNRDRNYGYTFGSGTRLTVV.

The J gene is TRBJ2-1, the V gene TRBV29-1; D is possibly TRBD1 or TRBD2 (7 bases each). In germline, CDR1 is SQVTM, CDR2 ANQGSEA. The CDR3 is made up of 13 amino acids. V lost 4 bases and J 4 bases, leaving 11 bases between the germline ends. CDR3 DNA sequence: TGCAGCGTTGCCAGGGGGGGTTACAATGAGCAGTTCTTC. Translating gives CSVARGGYNEQFF.

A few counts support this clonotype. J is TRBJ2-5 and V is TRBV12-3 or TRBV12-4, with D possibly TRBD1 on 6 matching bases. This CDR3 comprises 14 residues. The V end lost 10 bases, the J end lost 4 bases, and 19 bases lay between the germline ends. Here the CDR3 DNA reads TGTGCCACCTCCAACAACAGGGACGGAGAGACCCAGTACTTC. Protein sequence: CATSNNRDGETQYF.

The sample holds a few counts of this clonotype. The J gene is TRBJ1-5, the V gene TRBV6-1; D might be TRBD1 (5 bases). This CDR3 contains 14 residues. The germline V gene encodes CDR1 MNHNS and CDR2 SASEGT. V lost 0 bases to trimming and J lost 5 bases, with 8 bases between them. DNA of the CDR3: TGTGCCAGCAGTGAAGCAGGGGTCCATCAGCCCCAGCATTTT. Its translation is CASSEAGVHQPQHF.